The rows below give T cell receptor beta chains drawn from one sample of a study of T cell changes during pregnancy in multiple sclerosis. TCRdb keeps only in-frame clones here, not all; method: immunoSEQ multiplex PCR. This sample has around 78,000 clones, with roughly 89% found just once. Source: peripheral blood, taken in the third trimester of pregnancy. The receptors stem from a female donor in good health, enrolled as a control in a pregnancy study. Both conserved end residues are trimmed from each CDR3. Each record gives: clone size, V gene, J gene, CDR3 protein. Clone size is shown for a subset of rows, as once, few, many or a class of expanded clone.

>NA|TRBV7-9|TRBJ1-1
ASRFLTGNTEAF
>NA|TRBV28|TRBJ1-5
ASSDRAQH
>NA|TRBV5-1|TRBJ1-4
ASSPGQGGEKLF
>NA|TRBV15|TRBJ2-1
ATSRGGSDNNEQF
>NA|TRBV4-3|TRBJ2-7
ASSRERLAGLGEQY
>NA|TRBV6-5|TRBJ1-2
ASSSPTGGTYGYT
>NA|TRBV4-1|TRBJ2-2
ASSHRGLRNTGELF
>NA|TRBV9|TRBJ1-2
ASSVVDRGYGYT
>NA|TRBV7-9|TRBJ2-1
ASSGRVDEQF
>NA|TRBV5-1|TRBJ1-1
ASSLLDTQNTEAF
>NA|TRBV6-5|TRBJ2-7
ASRQGSEQY
>few|TRBV9|TRBJ1-1
ASSDRMTNTEAF
>NA|TRBV28|TRBJ2-7
ASTGRGEGSYEQY
>once|TRBV6-6|TRBJ2-7
ASSYDRTYEQY
>NA|TRBV6-6|TRBJ2-1
ASSSPPAERYNEQF
>NA|TRBV7-9|TRBJ2-7
ASSLTNSYEQY
>NA|TRBV6-6|TRBJ2-1
ASSSILTGEQF
>NA|TRBV7-2|TRBJ2-5
ASSWGLAGKGTQY
>NA|TRBV19|TRBJ2-1
ASSYWGDGNNEQF
>NA|TRBV4-1|TRBJ2-5
ASSHEQPGSTQY
>NA|TRBV4-3|TRBJ2-3
ASSHEVQGNTDTQY
>NA|TRBV6-1|TRBJ2-1
ASSDERGVYNEQF
>NA|TRBV2|TRBJ1-2
ASSVKGIDYGYT
>NA|TRBV18|TRBJ1-1
ASSALPSRGTEAF
>NA|TRBV28|TRBJ1-2
ASSFIGQGRNYGYT
>NA|TRBV6-1|TRBJ1-2
ASSEALRAPFYGYT
>NA|TRBV6-5|TRBJ2-2
ASSWTAPGGTGELF
>NA|TRBV6-5|TRBJ2-7
ASKVDRVREQY
>NA|TRBV4-2|TRBJ1-3
ASSQRDRTLSGNTIY
>once|TRBV29-1|TRBJ2-2
SVTPRTGELF
>NA|TRBV7-6|TRBJ1-1
ASSLIRADEAF
>once|TRBV6-5|TRBJ1-2
AASGGGNYGYT
>NA|TRBV6-1|TRBJ1-5
ASSPPGGMDQPQH
>NA|TRBV5-1|TRBJ2-7
ASSVDRVSYEQY
>NA|TRBV9|TRBJ2-5
ASSVLPGGLQETQY
>NA|TRBV5-8|TRBJ2-4
ASGRGYTKNIQY
>NA|TRBV6-5|TRBJ1-1
ASSYGQGVTEAF
>NA|TRBV9|TRBJ2-1
ASSVVAVGYNEQF
>NA|TRBV5-4|TRBJ2-7
ASSASETYEQY
>NA|TRBV7-9|TRBJ1-5
ASSPDGARDGQPQH
>NA|TRBV19|TRBJ2-7
ASSSDRGYEQY